These 26 T cell receptor beta chains were all obtained from the same sample, sequenced in a study of shared clonotypes between healthy human individuals. Sequenced by immunoSEQ multiplex PCR; TCRdb stores in-frame clones only, minus some. This table has about 2.3 million clones, 80% to 95% appearing once. The sample was naive CD4+ T cells from PBMCs. Specified subset: CD45RA+ positively selected. The source of these receptors is a man between 18 and 35 years old in good health. Some clones in this sample may be carry-over from other donors' samples.

The chain has TRBV4-1 and TRBJ2-7; D gene uncertain. V lost 0 bases and J 7 bases, leaving 10 bases between the germline ends. The CDR3 has 13 amino acids. CDR1 is MGHRA and CDR2 is YSYEKL in the germline V gene. The CDR3: CASSQDLRLEQYF. The CDR3 DNA reads as TGCGCCAGCAGCCAAGATTTACGTCTGGAGCAGTACTTC.

This rearrangement joins TRBV6-1 to TRBJ2-2; 11 nucleotides match TRBD2. The CDR3 length is 16 residues. Germline V gene data show CDR1 as MNHNS and CDR2 as SASEGT. V gave up 1 base and J gave up 2 bases; unmatched junction bases: 0. The CDR3 DNA follows: TGTGCCAGCAGTGAAGGACTAGCGGGAAACACCGGGGAGCTGTTTTTT. This sequence encodes CASSEGLAGNTGELFF.

The chain has TRBV11-3 and TRBJ1-3; no reliable D call. Germline loops: CDR1 SGHNT, CDR2 YENEEA. CDR3 size: 14 residues. V was pared by 0 bases and J by 4 bases, with 7 bases between. This CDR3 is CASSLDREGNTIYF. CDR3 sequence (DNA): TGTGCCAGCAGCTTAGATCGGGAAGGAAACACCATATATTTT.

The chain combines TRBV2 with TRBJ2-7, with D perhaps matching TRBD2 (6 bases). V dropped 2 bases and J dropped 5 bases, with 13 bases sitting between them. Germline V gives CDR1 SNHLY, CDR2 FYNNEI. The CDR3 sequence is 14 residues long. CDR3 DNA: TGTGCCAGCAGTGAAAGTTCAGGGAGGAACGAGCAGTACTTC. Its translation is CASSESSGRNEQYF.

The chain employs TRBV5-8 and TRBJ1-1; 10 positions agree with TRBD1. The CDR3 loop spans 15 amino acids. Trimming at V came to 2 bases and at J to 2 bases, leaving 3 bases not matched to a gene. The germline CDR1 and CDR2 sequences are SGHTS and YDEGEE. In DNA form, the CDR3 reads TGTGCCAGCAGCTTCCGGGACAGGGGAAACACTGAAGCTTTCTTT. Protein: CASSFRDRGNTEAFF.

This clone was seen only a few times. The sample holds other DNA sequences that translate to the same CDR3. This rearrangement joins TRBV9 to TRBJ2-5; D uncertain. This CDR3 contains 12 residues. V lost 0 bases to trimming and J lost 4 bases, with 4 bases between them. The germline CDR1 and CDR2 sequences are SGDLS and YYNGEE. The CDR3 DNA reads TGTGCCAGCAGCGTAGACGGAGAGACCCAGTACTTC. It encodes CASSVDGETQYF.

This chain joins TRBV5-6 and TRBJ2-5; 9 nucleotides align to TRBD2. V dropped 7 bases and J dropped 3; count of bases not matched to a gene: 7. The CDR3 sequence is 14 residues long. From germline, CDR1 is SGHDT and CDR2 YYEEEE. This CDR3 is CASQAGGRKETQYF. In nucleotides, the CDR3 is TGTGCCAGCCAGGCGGGGGGGCGCAAAGAGACCCAGTACTTC.

The V call is TRBV7-2, the J call TRBJ2-5; possibly TRBD2 for D (5 bases). The germline V gene has CDR1 SGHTA and CDR2 FQGNSA. V gave up 0 bases and J gave up 2 bases, with 13 bases separating them. The CDR3 length is 16 residues. Here the CDR3 reads CASSLARAGSQETQYF. The DNA for the CDR3 is TGTGCCAGCAGCTTAGCGCGGGCGGGTTCACAAGAGACCCAGTACTTC.

This clone occurred once. The chain joins TRBV14 to TRBJ2-1; no firm D call. Trimming shortened V by 4 bases and J by 6 bases, and 7 bases separated the two germline ends. Germline CDR1 and CDR2: SGHDN and FVKESK. The CDR3 is 12 residues long. The CDR3 DNA reads TGTGCCAGCAGCCGTCCCGGCAATGAGCAGTTCTTC. Protein: CASSRPGNEQFF.

This chain links TRBV6-6 with TRBJ1-1, with D possibly being TRBD1 (6 bases). CDR1 MNHNY and CDR2 SVGAGI come from the germline V gene (reference sequence). The V end lost 6 bases, the J end lost 11 bases, and 19 bases lay between the germline ends. The CDR3 has 13 amino acids. The CDR3 DNA reads TGTGCCAGCAGGCCCGATCAGGGGCGTCCGGCTTTCTTT. Residues: CASRPDQGRPAFF.

V is TRBV9 and J is TRBJ2-3; 9 bases are shared with TRBD2. Germline V CDR1 and CDR2: SGDLS, YYNGEE. The V and J ends lost 0 bases and 1 base, in that order; junction bases with no gene match: 6. CDR3 size: 17 residues. The CDR3 loop is CASSVAPPSGGTDTQYF. The DNA of the CDR3 is TGTGCCAGCAGCGTAGCCCCCCCTAGCGGGGGCACAGATACGCAGTATTTT.

The chain employs TRBV6-6 and TRBJ1-4; D ambiguous. This CDR3 has 11 amino acids. V shed 6 bases and J shed 8 bases, with 7 bases lying between them. Per germline, CDR1 MNHNY and CDR2 SVGAGI (reference sequence). The CDR3 bases are TGTGCCAGCAGAGAGGAGGAAAAACTGTTTTTT. It codes for CASREEEKLFF.

The J gene is TRBJ1-1, the V gene TRBV2; 9 nucleotides align to TRBD1. V lost 3 bases and J lost 11; bases outside the gene matches: 10. The V gene's germline CDR1 is SNHLY and CDR2 FYNNEI. This CDR3 has 14 residues. CDR3 sequence: CASSDSGQGGWAFF. The CDR3 DNA follows: TGTGCCAGCAGTGATTCGGGACAGGGAGGATGGGCTTTCTTT.

The chain joins TRBV5-1 to TRBJ2-7; D not certain. V lost 0 bases to trimming and J lost 3 bases, with 13 bases between them. The CDR3 length is 15 residues. From germline, CDR1 is SGHRS and CDR2 YFSETQ. CDR3 residues: CASSLVGLPDYEQYF. The CDR3 region has the DNA TGCGCCAGCAGCTTGGTTGGGCTACCCGACTACGAGCAGTACTTC.

In this sample, this clone turned up once. V gene TRBV28 combines with J gene TRBJ1-2; D is possibly TRBD1 (6 bases). Germline assignment: CDR1 MDHEN and CDR2 SYDVKM. The ends were cut back, 3 bases at V and 2 bases at J, with 10 bases in the middle. CDR3 length: 14 amino acids. CDR3 sequence reads: CASSFVGQNYGYTF. CDR3 DNA: TGTGCCAGCAGTTTTGTAGGACAGAACTATGGCTACACCTTC.

The chain combines TRBV6-5 with TRBJ2-7; 8 bases match TRBD1. The CDR3 sequence is 13 residues long. V shed 7 bases and J 5 bases; nucleotides not matched to a gene: 7. CDR1 is MNHEY, CDR2 SVGAGI, per germline. CDR3 DNA sequence: TGTGCCAGCAAGACGATACAGGGGGACGAGCAGTACTTC. It encodes CASKTIQGDEQYF.

The chain recombines TRBV4-3 with TRBJ1-6, with 10 bases identical to TRBD1. V was clipped by 2 bases and J by 10 bases; unmatched bases: 5. The CDR3 length is 15 residues. Germline V gives CDR1 LGHNA, CDR2 YSLEER. The CDR3 DNA reads as TGCGCCAGCAGCCAATATGGACAGGGGGGATCACCCCTCCACTTT. This codes for CASSQYGQGGSPLHF.

The rearrangement uses TRBV10-2 and TRBJ2-5, with 7 bases fitting TRBD1. Looked up from germline, CDR1 is WSHSY and CDR2 is SAAADI. Unmatched junction bases numbered 4, after V lost 2 bases and J lost 1 base. The CDR3 loop spans 15 amino acids. CDR3 loop: CASSEHGTAQETQYF. CDR3 bases: TGCGCCAGCAGTGAGCATGGGACAGCCCAAGAGACCCAGTACTTC.

J is TRBJ2-2 and V is TRBV7-6; 9 bases align to TRBD2. V shed 5 bases, J shed 2 bases, and the junction held 9 bases outside the gene matches. CDR3 length equals 17 residues. From germline, CDR1 is SGHVS and CDR2 FNYEAQ. CDR3 sequence: CASSERRTSANTGELFF. CDR3 sequence (DNA): TGTGCCAGCAGCGAACGACGGACTAGCGCAAACACCGGGGAGCTGTTTTTT. Supplemented by reference TRBV7-6 and TRBJ2-2, the full variable domain reads GAGVSQSPRYKVTKRGQDVALRCDPISGHVSLYWYRQALGQGPEFLTYFNYEAQQDKSGLPNDRFSAERPEGSISTLTIQRTEQRDSAMYRCASSERRTSANTGELFFGEGSRLTVL.

The rearrangement joins TRBV28 to TRBJ1-2, with 7 bases identical to TRBD1. V dropped 7 bases and J dropped 4; count of bases not matched to a gene: 3. This CDR3 spans 12 amino acids. CDR1 and CDR2 from the germline V gene are MDHEN and SYDVKM. Written as DNA, the CDR3 is TGTGCCAGCACTGACAGGGTCTATGGCTACACCTTC. Its translation is CASTDRVYGYTF.

Turning to this clone: Other nucleotide sequences in the sample specify the same CDR3. This chain uses TRBV7-9 with TRBJ1-2; unclear D gene. The CDR3 is made up of 11 amino acids. V lost 3 bases and J 2 bases, leaving 1 base between the germline ends. Germline V gives CDR1 SEHNR, CDR2 FQNEAQ (reference sequence). CDR3 sequence reads: CASSLNYGYTF. As DNA, the CDR3 is TGTGCCAGCAGCTTGAACTATGGCTACACCTTC.

The J gene is TRBJ1-3, the V gene TRBV7-6; D is undetermined. This CDR3 spans 15 amino acids. Per the germline V gene, CDR1 is SGHVS and CDR2 is FNYEAQ. Trimming pared 2 bases from V and 0 bases from J, leaving 8 bases between. The CDR3 sequence is CASSLRYSSGNTIYF. DNA of the CDR3: TGTGCCAGCAGCTTAAGGTATAGCTCTGGAAACACCATATATTTT.

This clone has only one observation. The rearrangement uses TRBV6-1 and TRBJ2-5; 7 bases agree with TRBD2. Trimming removed 5 bases from V and 5 bases from J; junction bases left unmatched: 5. From germline, CDR1 is MNHNS and CDR2 SASEGT. The CDR3 totals 13 residues. In DNA, the CDR3 is TGTGCCAGCAGTCCGACTAGCACCGAGACCCAGTACTTC. As protein: CASSPTSTETQYF.

The J gene is TRBJ2-1, the V gene TRBV4-1; D is unresolved. The V end was cut by 5 bases, the J end by 6 bases, with 8 bases between. CDR1 and CDR2 from the germline V gene are MGHRA and YSYEKL. The CDR3 runs to 12 residues. DNA of the CDR3: TGCGCCAGCAGCTTGATTGGCAATGAGCAGTTCTTC. Protein: CASSLIGNEQFF.

This chain links TRBV11-2 with TRBJ1-1; 8 nucleotides match TRBD1. The CDR3 has 17 residues. Germline V gene sequence: CDR1 SGHAT, CDR2 FQNNGV. V shed 2 bases and J 6 bases; nucleotides not matched to a gene: 14. In nucleotides, the CDR3 is TGTGCCAGCAGCTTAACCTTTAATACAGGGGGAAGGGCTGAAGCTTTCTTT. Translation: CASSLTFNTGGRAEAFF.

The J gene is TRBJ2-6, the V gene TRBV5-1; D is unresolved. The CDR3 runs 17 residues. Germline V gene lookup returns CDR1 SGHRS and CDR2 YFSETQ. Trimming removed 0 bases at V and 0 bases at J, with 10 bases between. The CDR3 DNA follows: TGCGCCAGCAGCTTGGACAGTTCTTACTCTGGGGCCAACGTCCTGACTTTC. This sequence encodes CASSLDSSYSGANVLTF.